Presented here are 5 T cell receptor beta chains from one specimen sequenced in a study of blood T cell repertoires in COVID-19. Profiling relied on immunoSEQ multiplex PCR, and the TCRdb table lists in-frame clones only, not all of them. The sample shows approximately 230,000 clones, around 82% of them seen only once. The sequenced sample consisted of peripheral blood. Receptors originate from an elderly woman with active or convalescent COVID-19.

This chain joins TRBV9 and TRBJ2-7; no definite D call. CDR1 and CDR2 from the germline V gene are SGDLS and YYNGEE. The CDR3 sequence is 13 residues long. V was cut by 0 bases and J by 6 bases, with 10 bases left in between. The CDR3 protein is CASSVVESAEQYF. CDR3 sequence (DNA): TGTGCCAGCAGCGTAGTAGAAAGCGCCGAGCAGTACTTC.

In this sample, this clone turned up a few times. Distinct nucleotide sequences in the sample also encode this CDR3. V usage is TRBV29-1 and J usage is TRBJ2-7; 7 bases match TRBD1. Germline V gene sequence: CDR1 SQVTM, CDR2 ANQGSEA. Losses at the gene ends were 6 bases for V and 2 bases for J; bases not matched to a gene: 4. The CDR3 totals 12 residues. The CDR3 sequence: CSVETGTYEQYF. The CDR3 DNA reads as TGCAGCGTGGAGACAGGGACCTACGAGCAGTACTTC.

The chain is built from TRBV9 and TRBJ2-7; 11 bases are shared with TRBD1. The CDR3 spans 14 residues. CDR1 and CDR2 from the germline V gene are SGDLS and YYNGEE. V lost 5 bases, J lost 7 bases, and 8 bases stayed unmatched. The DNA of the CDR3 is TGTGCCAGCAGGAGGACAGGGGGCTCGGGTGAGCAGTACTTC. Residues: CASRRTGGSGEQYF.

The chain links TRBV7-9 to TRBJ1-4; D call uncertain. This CDR3 comprises 19 residues. The V gene lost 5 bases and the J gene lost 0 bases, with 22 bases spanning the gap. Germline CDR1 is SEHNR and CDR2 is FQNEAQ (reference sequence). The CDR3 reads CASSQMYGVSYSTNEKLFF. CDR3 coding DNA: TGTGCCAGCAGCCAAATGTACGGGGTCTCTTACTCAACTAATGAAAAACTGTTTTTT.

The chain links TRBV30 to TRBJ1-2; 10 nucleotides align to TRBD1. The CDR3 covers 12 residues. J gave up 6 bases and V 3 bases, and 1 base lay outside the gene matches. The germline gives CDR1 GTSNPN, CDR2 SVGIG (reference sequence). CDR3 protein: CAWRGTGDGYTF. In DNA, the CDR3 is TGTGCCTGGAGGGGGACAGGGGATGGCTACACCTTC.